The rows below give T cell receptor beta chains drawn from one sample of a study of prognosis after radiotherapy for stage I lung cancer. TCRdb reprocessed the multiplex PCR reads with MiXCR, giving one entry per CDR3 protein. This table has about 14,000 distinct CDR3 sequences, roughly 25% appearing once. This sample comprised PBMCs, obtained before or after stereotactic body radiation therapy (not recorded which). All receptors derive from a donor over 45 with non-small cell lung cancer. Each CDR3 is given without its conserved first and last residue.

ATSRDKPSGRANRYEQY	TRBV15	TRBJ2-7
ASSGMSGTYTGELF	TRBV19	TRBJ2-2
ASGLVPRGNIQY	TRBV12-5	TRBJ2-4
SATKGTDTQY	TRBV20-1	TRBJ2-3
SAPTTGGNQPQH	TRBV20-1	TRBJ1-5
ASSSQTGRRETQY	TRBV27	TRBJ2-5
ATSRTSDRGYEQY	TRBV24-1	TRBJ2-7
ASSASGRSSYEQY	TRBV7-9	TRBJ2-7
ASSYHNRGLSEAF	TRBV6-5	TRBJ1-1
ASSVLLTGSNQHQH	TRBV6-2/TRBV6-3	TRBJ1-5
ATRDSLRRPIYGYT	TRBV6-2/TRBV6-3	TRBJ1-2
ASSPNLRQPQH	TRBV28	TRBJ1-5
DPDRYDYEQY	TRBV24-1	TRBJ2-7
ASSVASGDTQY	TRBV9	TRBJ2-3
PSSFPGGGTYTQY	TRBV6-1	TRBJ2-3
ASVFRTGTSTDTQY	TRBV2	TRBJ2-3
ATSYPQVTQY	TRBV6-9	TRBJ2-7
SARLAGGNIQY	TRBV20-1	TRBJ2-4
ASSLPSGPTGELF	TRBV5-6	TRBJ2-2
ASRGGVDCYNEQF	TRBV2	TRBJ2-1
ASSRNPVGGSEPQH	TRBV18	TRBJ1-5
ASSPGTVRGYT	TRBV3-1	TRBJ1-2
ATSDDRDSMNPTYYEQY	TRBV24-1	TRBJ2-7
ASSPPHLGLEF	TRBV28	TRBJ2-1
ASSIVPGTSGYEQY	TRBV19	TRBJ2-7
ASSAGQGDQPQH	TRBV2	TRBJ1-5
ASSSGLEGEETQY	TRBV7-9	TRBJ2-5
SAGVTEAF	TRBV20-1	TRBJ1-1
STEDRYNEQF	TRBV29-1	TRBJ2-1
ASSQGRGTEAF	TRBV5-1	TRBJ1-1
ATSTAGASTDTQY	TRBV24-1	TRBJ2-3
ASTKTNGNTIY	TRBV6-2/TRBV6-3	TRBJ1-3
ASSMVQGLNQPQH	TRBV19	TRBJ1-5
SAFTSGPSYEQY	TRBV20-1	TRBJ2-7
ASSGLDRGGGELF	TRBV2	TRBJ2-2
ASTPSRNFYNEQF	TRBV7-2	TRBJ2-1
ASSSNFRDHGYT	TRBV12-3/TRBV12-4	TRBJ1-2
ASSVAGTGAEAF	TRBV19	TRBJ1-1
SASGPSGSLSYNEQF	TRBV20-1	TRBJ2-1
ASSLRQGARDGYT	TRBV5-1	TRBJ1-2
ASTETSWPGELF	TRBV6-1	TRBJ2-2
ASSPSDRGSDTQY	TRBV28	TRBJ2-3
ASSTTSGTYEQY	TRBV6-8	TRBJ2-7
ASLATYYNEQF	TRBV7-2	TRBJ2-1
ASSFAGQLNTEAF	TRBV5-1	TRBJ1-1
ASSSTSIYLLAGEGNGELF	TRBV13	TRBJ2-2
SARQGVNHYRAL	TRBV20-1	TRBJ1-1
AISVEGRANEQF	TRBV10-3	TRBJ2-1
ASSIDRPTGELF	TRBV19	TRBJ2-2
ATSEPDSEAF	TRBV24-1	TRBJ1-1
ASSPRYGRQETQY	TRBV18	TRBJ2-5